This record concerns one T cell receptor beta chain sequence. The target antigen is unknown. This sample was included in a study of T-cell reconstitution after alpha-beta-depleted transplantation in children. Study observations and caveats: Alpha-beta T cells about two months after transplant reportedly derived from several hundred expanded graft clones.

The V and J ends lost 3 bases and 6 bases respectively, with 20 bases between them. The germline V gene has CDR1 LNHDA and CDR2 SQIVND (reference sequence). This CDR3 region has 16 residues. Preparation of the TCRbeta library involved a method that used unique molecular identifiers. TCRdb re-called the PCR reads with MiXCR, one entry per CDR3 protein. The table records about 490,000 distinct CDR3 sequences, 8% to 11% of them present only once. The chain couples TRBV19 to TRBJ1-1; D is unresolved. This specimen consisted of PBMCs, obtained before TCRalphabeta/CD19-depleted stem cell transplant. This sequence was found in a child under 10 years old with inherited bone marrow failure, due to receive a stem cell transplant. The CDR3 DNA reads as TGTGCCAGTAGTATGTTGTTCTGGGAGGATAAACCTGAAGCTTTCTTT. This codes for CASSMLFWEDKPEAFF.